The sequence of this T cell receptor beta chain was determined in a study of T cell responses to AZD1222 COVID-19 vaccine (dated by TCRdb to the early 2020s). Regarding the research as a whole: A total of 233 trial participants underwent TCR sequencing, of whom 207 received two doses of AZD1222 and 26 received two doses of the MenACWY control vaccine. Trial participants were enrolled into age subgroups of 18-55, 56-69 and 70-plus years, which contained around 140, 26 and 57 TCR-sequenced participants, respectively.

For CDR1 and CDR2, the germline V gene lists MDHEN and SYDVKM. For this chain, trimming is 7 bases at the V end and 10 bases at the J end, and the number of junction bases without a gene match is 7. CDR3 length: 13 amino acids, cysteine to phenylalanine. Only the CDR3 portion is preserved as DNA: 39 bases, with reading frame beginning at the first base. In the case of this clone: The specificity of this receptor is unknown. No per-base quality is available; no much larger clone lies one base away.

The CDR3 regions of human TCRbeta chains were analyzed by immunosequencing. The paper's data handling went like this. Repertoire TCRs were matched against a reference library of SARS-CoV-2-specific TCRs generated with the MIRA antigen-specificity platform. Breadth was defined as the fraction of unique TCRs that were SARS-CoV-2-associated. Depth was defined as the fraction of total T cells that were SARS-CoV-2-associated. Each spike-specific TCR was assigned to its reactive spike region and to a CD4 or CD8 class using the MIRA data. Log10-transformed breadth and depth values were compared by one-way ANOVA with Sidak's multiple comparisons tests. The immuneACCESS repertoire file appears here via TCRdb, limited to in-frame rearrangements. These files lack a portion of the clones; in checked studies, under half of the deficit traces to unresolved V genes, and the cause of the others is not known. For V, J and clone size, that table is used; D and trimming come from the DNA. Within this sample are 70,000 to 80,000 clones, with around 81% of them counted one time only. The ten largest clones capture roughly 50% of the sample.

Taken with the paper, the label for time point translates to: about 28 days (+/-7) after the second vaccine dose. AZD1222 recipients with second doses at about 4 weeks or about 12 weeks were pooled, because spike-specific TCR depth and breadth did not differ between schedules. The vaccinee samples were drawn from two UK trials, COV001 and COV002, one of which was a single-blind randomized controlled phase 2/3 trial testing AZD1222 (ChAdOx1 nCoV-19) in healthy adults. For TCRbeta chain sequencing, PBMC samples were collected from trial participants at day 0 and at day 28 after the second dose. Overall study results and their limits: Only a handful of AZD1222 recipients were SARS-CoV-2 seropositive at baseline, limiting conclusions about previously exposed vaccinees. After two AZD1222 doses, spike-specific TCR breadth and depth were significantly higher than at day 0 and than in MenACWY recipients. Nearly half of unique spike-specific TCRs reportedly recognized epitopes outside regions mutated in the B.1.351 and B.1.1.7 variants. The whole spike protein was spanned by vaccine-associated CD4 TCRs, and dominant responses were seen in regions 160-218 and 743-854. Because no samples from the day 14 peak response were available, repertoires could be characterized only after the peak T cell response. Most participants were white British and females outnumbered males, and the authors suggested that clonal diversity may have been underestimated. The 56-69-year group was small, and its depth increase did not reach significance, likely because of low power.

The clonotype was recovered from an adult who received the AZD1222 COVID-19 vaccine. The rearranged chain carries TRBV28 and TRBJ1-6; TRBD1 lines up with 7 middle nucleotides. The sample in question was peripheral blood, obtained 28 days after the second AZD1222 dose. At the DNA level, the sequence is TGTGCCAGCAAACGACAGGGTCGGTCACCCCTCCACTTT. Translated, it gives CASKRQGRSPLHF.